This entry lists 12 T cell receptor beta chains sequenced from one sample in a study of technical replicates of blood from several donors. Clones were sequenced by immunoSEQ multiplex PCR, and TCRdb holds only the in-frame ones, with some missing. Counted here are about 72,000 clones, 80% to 95% occurring once; the ten biggest clones make up approximately 0.34%. Specimen: T cells isolated from PBMCs. The receptors derive from a human donor in good health.

The CDR3 loop is CASSPRPLTSGDSYEQYF. CDR3 nucleotide sequence: TGTGCCAGCAGCCCACGCCCCCTGACTAGCGGGGACTCCTACGAGCAGTACTTC. The chain uses TRBV4-2 and TRBJ2-7, with 11 bases aligning to TRBD2. The germline V gene encodes CDR1 LGHNA and CDR2 YNFKEQ. This CDR3 spans 18 amino acids. The V gene end was trimmed by 4 bases and the J gene end by 0 bases; junction bases not matched to a gene: 11.

The CDR3, as DNA: TGTGCCAGTAGTATAGAAACGACTAGCGGGAGTTCCGGGGAGCTGTTTTTT. Translation: CASSIETTSGSSGELFF. The V call is TRBV19, the J call TRBJ2-2; 12 positions match TRBD2. The V gene end was trimmed by 0 bases and the J gene end by 6 bases; junction bases not matched to a gene: 5. The CDR3 has 17 amino acids. Per the germline V gene, CDR1 is LNHDA and CDR2 is SQIVND (reference sequence).

This clone was detected only once. The V call is TRBV29-1, the J call TRBJ2-7; 7 bases are shared with TRBD1. V trimming: 6 bases; J trimming: 9 bases; junction bases outside the gene matches: 14. The CDR3 contains 13 residues. Germline assignment: CDR1 SQVTM and CDR2 ANQGSEA. CDR3 sequence reads: CSVQRTGIIWQYF. The CDR3 DNA is TGCAGCGTGCAACGGACAGGAATTATTTGGCAGTACTTC.

The rearrangement uses TRBV2 and TRBJ1-5; 9 nucleotides line up with TRBD1. The CDR3 totals 15 residues. Germline lookup yields CDR1 SNHLY and CDR2 FYNNEI. V shed 6 bases and J 2 bases; nucleotides not matched to a gene: 5. CDR3 residues: CASRQDRGGNQPQHF. The CDR3 DNA reads TGTGCCAGCAGACAGGACAGGGGCGGCAATCAGCCCCAGCATTTT.

The rearrangement joins TRBV4-3 to TRBJ1-5, with a tentative D call TRBD1 (5 bases). V shed 1 base and J shed 6 bases, with 13 bases lying between them. The CDR3 sequence is 15 residues long. Per the germline V gene, CDR1 is LGHNA and CDR2 is YSLEER. This chain's CDR3 is CASSQGATGGQPQHF. CDR3 nucleotide sequence: TGCGCCAGCAGCCAAGGAGCAACAGGTGGTCAGCCCCAGCATTTT.

The chain uses TRBV10-1 and TRBJ2-2, with 8 bases that match TRBD2. The germline V gene encodes CDR1 WNHNN and CDR2 SYGVQD (reference sequence). J lost 0 bases, V lost 3 bases, and 18 bases had no gene match. The CDR3 is made up of 21 amino acids. The CDR3: CASSDILLFEREPANTGELFF. The CDR3, as DNA: TGCGCCAGCAGTGATATCTTGTTGTTTGAGCGGGAGCCTGCGAACACCGGGGAGCTGTTTTTT.

J is TRBJ2-5 and V is TRBV19, with 7 bases aligning to TRBD2. V was clipped by 1 base and J by 5 bases; unmatched bases: 7. Germline V gene lookup returns CDR1 LNHDA and CDR2 SQIVND (reference sequence). The CDR3 totals 15 residues. The CDR3 region has the DNA TGTGCCAGTAGTATAGGGGGACTAAGCCTCGAGACCCAGTACTTC. The encoded protein is CASSIGGLSLETQYF. Full variable domain (missing parts from reference TRBV19 and TRBJ2-5): DGGITQSPKYLFRKEGQNVTLSCEQNLNHDAMYWYRQDPGQGLRLIYYSQIVNDFQKGDIAEGYSVSREKKESFPLTVTSAQKNPTAFYLCASSIGGLSLETQYFGPGTRLLVL.

This chain connects TRBV7-9 to TRBJ1-1, with 7 bases aligning to TRBD1. Germline V gene lookup returns CDR1 SEHNR and CDR2 FQNEAQ (reference sequence). The length of the CDR3 is 13 residues. V lost 5 bases and J lost 3; bases outside the gene matches: 3. CDR3 nucleotide sequence: TGTGCCAGCAGCGCAGACAGGGACACTGAAGCTTTCTTT. It yields the protein CASSADRDTEAFF.

The genes are TRBV7-2 and TRBJ1-1; D is unclear. CDR3 length: 16 amino acids. Germline CDR1 and CDR2: SGHTA and FQGNSA. V was trimmed by 5 bases and J by 0 bases, leaving 16 bases between them. CDR3 protein: CASSTIVTRLNTEAFF. The DNA of the CDR3 is TGTGCCAGCAGCACCATCGTAACACGATTGAACACTGAAGCTTTCTTT. The complete variable domain, with remaining parts taken from reference TRBV7-2 and TRBJ1-1, reads GAGVSQSPSNKVTEKGKDVELRCDPISGHTALYWYRQSLGQGLEFLIYFQGNSAPDKSGLPSDRFSAERTGGSVSTLTIQRTQQEDSAVYLCASSTIVTRLNTEAFFGQGTRLTVV.

The chain has TRBV5-4 and TRBJ2-3, with 9 nucleotides matching TRBD1. V gave up 4 bases and J gave up 2 bases; unmatched junction bases: 5. Germline V gives CDR1 SGHNT, CDR2 YYREEE (reference sequence). The CDR3 is 15 residues long. Here the CDR3 reads CASSVGTGLTDTQYF. CDR3 DNA: TGTGCCAGCAGCGTCGGGACAGGGCTCACAGATACGCAGTATTTT.

The chain employs TRBV28 and TRBJ2-5, with D perhaps matching TRBD1 (6 bases). Trimming took off 6 bases at V and 1 base at J, with 12 bases between the two ends. Per germline, CDR1 MDHEN and CDR2 SYDVKM. CDR3 length equals 14 residues. This CDR3 is CASSDRPLQETQYF. CDR3 nucleotide sequence: TGTGCCAGCAGCGACAGGCCCCTCCAAGAGACCCAGTACTTC.

The chain joins TRBV19 to TRBJ1-2; D may be TRBD1 (5 bases). The CDR3 has 12 residues. Germline V gives CDR1 LNHDA, CDR2 SQIVND (reference sequence). V was trimmed by 2 bases and J by 8 bases, leaving 9 bases between them. DNA for the CDR3: TGTGCCAGTAGTATACAGGGTGGCGGCTACACCTTC. Protein: CASSIQGGGYTF.